What follows is one TCR beta chain and its context. The data stem from a study of T cells in Graves' hyperthyroidism and ophthalmopathy. Study background: Peripheral blood was collected at initial diagnosis, before any treatment.

TCR beta CDR3 regions were amplified from RNA. Using the HTBI primer set, a first-round RT-PCR was run on the TCR CDR3. TCRdb processed the multiplex PCR reads anew with MiXCR; each CDR3 protein has one entry. This table holds 400,000 or so distinct CDR3 sequences, around 13% found once. The length of the CDR3 is 16 residues. V lost 1 base and J 2 bases, leaving 12 bases between the germline ends. Germline loops: CDR1 LNHNV, CDR2 YYDKDF (reference sequence). The sequencing input was blood. The source is a woman aged 25 to 39 with Graves' ophthalmopathy. This rearrangement joins TRBV15 to TRBJ1-5, with D unclear. The CDR3 bases are TGTGCCACCAGCAGAGTTCGGAATTCGGGCAATCAGCCCCAGCATTTT. This sequence encodes CATSRVRNSGNQPQHF.